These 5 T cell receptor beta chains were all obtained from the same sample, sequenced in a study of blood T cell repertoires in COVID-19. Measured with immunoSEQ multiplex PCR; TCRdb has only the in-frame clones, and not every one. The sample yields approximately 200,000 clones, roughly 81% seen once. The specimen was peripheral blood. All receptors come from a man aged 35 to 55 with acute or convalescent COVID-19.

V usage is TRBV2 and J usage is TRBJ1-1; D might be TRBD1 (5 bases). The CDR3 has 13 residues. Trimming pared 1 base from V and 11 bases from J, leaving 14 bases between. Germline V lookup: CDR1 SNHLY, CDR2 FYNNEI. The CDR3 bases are TGTGCCAGCAGTGAAGACTCAAGACGGGGGGCTTTCTTT. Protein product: CASSEDSRRGAFF.

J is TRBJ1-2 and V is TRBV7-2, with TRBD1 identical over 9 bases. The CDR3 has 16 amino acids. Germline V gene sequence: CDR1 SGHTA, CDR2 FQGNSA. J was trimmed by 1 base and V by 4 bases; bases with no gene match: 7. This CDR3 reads CASSSTPGQGNYGYTF. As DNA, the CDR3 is TGTGCCAGCAGCTCGACGCCGGGACAGGGTAACTATGGCTACACCTTC.

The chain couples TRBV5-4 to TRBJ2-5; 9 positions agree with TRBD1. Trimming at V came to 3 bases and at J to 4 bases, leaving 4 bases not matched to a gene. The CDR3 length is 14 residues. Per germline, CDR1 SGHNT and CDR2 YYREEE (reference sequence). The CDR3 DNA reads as TGTGCCAGCAGCTGGGACAGGGCTGGAGAGACCCAGTACTTC. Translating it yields CASSWDRAGETQYF.

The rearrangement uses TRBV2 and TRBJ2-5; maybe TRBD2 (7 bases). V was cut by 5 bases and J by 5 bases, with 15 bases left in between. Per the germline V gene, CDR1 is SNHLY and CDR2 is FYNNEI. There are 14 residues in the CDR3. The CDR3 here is CASSIRGGGETQYF. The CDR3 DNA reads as TGTGCCAGCAGTATAAGGGGGGGCGGTGAGACCCAGTACTTC.

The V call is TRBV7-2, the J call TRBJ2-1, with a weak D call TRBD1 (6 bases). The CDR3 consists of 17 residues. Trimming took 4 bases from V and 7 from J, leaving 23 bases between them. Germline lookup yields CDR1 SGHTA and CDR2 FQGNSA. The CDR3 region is CASSWPTGTGRGNEQFF. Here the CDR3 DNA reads TGTGCCAGCAGCTGGCCGACTGGGACCGGCAGGGGTAATGAGCAGTTCTTC. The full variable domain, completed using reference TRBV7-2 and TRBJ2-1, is GAGVSQSPSNKVTEKGKDVELRCDPISGHTALYWYRQSLGQGLEFLIYFQGNSAPDKSGLPSDRFSAERTGGSVSTLTIQRTQQEDSAVYLCASSWPTGTGRGNEQFFGPGTRLTVL.